Following are 13 T cell receptor beta chains from one sample sequenced in a study of shared clonotypes between healthy human individuals. Here immunoSEQ multiplex PCR was the method, and the copy in TCRdb shows in-frame clones only, minus some. Altogether under 850,000 clones are present, about two thirds being singletons, with the ten largest covering 1.8%. Material: memory CD4+ T cells sorted from blood. The sample's subset: CD45RA-negative fraction. These receptors were obtained from a woman younger than 45 in good health.

The rearrangement uses TRBV7-2 and TRBJ2-5, with D tentatively TRBD1 (5 bases). The V gene's germline CDR1 is SGHTA and CDR2 FQGNSA. This CDR3 has 15 amino acids. V was pared by 5 bases and J by 0 bases, with 13 bases between. The CDR3 loop reads CASSLRVGHQETQYF. CDR3 sequence (DNA): TGTGCCAGCAGCCTCAGGGTAGGCCACCAAGAGACCCAGTACTTC.

The chain recombines TRBV5-1 with TRBJ1-1; 7 nucleotides align to TRBD1. Per germline, CDR1 SGHRS and CDR2 YFSETQ. This CDR3 contains 13 residues. The V and J ends lost 2 bases and 4 bases, in that order; junction bases with no gene match: 2. CDR3 DNA: TGCGCCAGCAGCTTTGACAGGGCCACTGAAGCTTTCTTT. It translates to CASSFDRATEAFF.

This chain links TRBV6-1 with TRBJ2-2; D remains unclear. Germline CDR1 and CDR2: MNHNS and SASEGT. This CDR3 has 16 residues. Trimming took off 2 bases at V and 3 bases at J, with 13 bases between the two ends. The CDR3 loop reads CASSELAVSYTGELFF. Here the CDR3 DNA reads TGTGCCAGCAGTGAATTGGCGGTCTCGTACACCGGGGAGCTGTTTTTT.

The rearrangement joins TRBV11-1 to TRBJ1-5; D gene uncertain. The CDR3 loop spans 13 amino acids. In germline, CDR1 is SGHAT, CDR2 FQDESV (reference sequence). The V end was cut by 5 bases, the J end by 5 bases, with 10 bases between. For the CDR3, the DNA is TGTGCCAGCAGCCCACAAAGGGATCAGCCCCAGCATTTT. Translating gives CASSPQRDQPQHF.

The chain uses TRBV27 and TRBJ2-1, with D possibly TRBD2 on 5 matching bases. This CDR3 spans 15 amino acids. CDR1 and CDR2 (germline): MNHEY, SMNVEV (reference sequence). V lost 5 bases and J 0 bases, leaving 11 bases between the germline ends. The CDR3 sequence: CASSVGLSSYNEQFF. The CDR3 bases are TGTGCCAGCAGTGTCGGACTGAGCTCCTACAATGAGCAGTTCTTC.

This clone was seen a handful of times. The chain combines TRBV19 with TRBJ2-3; D ambiguous. The germline gives CDR1 LNHDA, CDR2 SQIVND (reference sequence). V lost 5 bases and J lost 6, with 18 bases in between. The CDR3 covers 15 residues. CDR3 in amino acids: CASSAARLSPDTQYF. CDR3 nucleotides: TGTGCCAGTAGTGCTGCCCGACTCTCCCCCGATACGCAGTATTTT.

This clone was seen just once. The likely explanation is a read error, given a far larger clone one base away. CDR3 DNA: TGTGCCAGCAGCTTAGACAGCTTAAGCAATCAGCCCCAGCATTTT. It translates to CASSLDSLSNQPQHF. This chain uses TRBV7-3 with TRBJ1-5; a weak D match, TRBD1 (5 bases). V was cut by 2 bases and J by 1 base, with 9 bases left in between. The CDR3 length is 15 residues. The germline V gene has CDR1 SGHTA and CDR2 FQGTGA.

The genes are TRBV19 and TRBJ1-2; D not resolved. The CDR3 is 15 amino acids. Germline V gene data show CDR1 as LNHDA and CDR2 as SQIVND (reference sequence). Trimming shortened V by 6 bases and J by 4 bases, and 18 bases separated the two germline ends. The DNA of the CDR3 is TGTGCCAGTAGGCTCCGGACGGGCGAAGTCTATGGCTACACCTTC. It translates to CASRLRTGEVYGYTF.

This clone was recorded a few times. The chain uses TRBV15 and TRBJ1-5; possible D gene TRBD1, 5 bases. This CDR3 contains 17 residues. Trimming pared 5 bases from V and 1 base from J, leaving 18 bases between. The V gene's germline CDR1 is LNHNV and CDR2 YYDKDF (reference sequence). As DNA, the CDR3 is TGTGCCACCAGCGCCTTCGGGGGGGACGGCAGCAATCAGCCCCAGCATTTT. Translation gives CATSAFGGDGSNQPQHF.

Comments on this clone: Other DNA sequences in this sample translate to the same CDR3. The chain is built from TRBV5-1 and TRBJ2-5; 7 positions match TRBD1. V lost 0 bases and J lost 2; bases outside the gene matches: 1. Germline V CDR1 and CDR2: SGHRS, YFSETQ. CDR3 length equals 14 residues. CDR3 residues: CASSLGGQQETQYF. The CDR3 DNA reads as TGCGCCAGCAGCTTGGGGGGACAGCAAGAGACCCAGTACTTC.

This sequence joins TRBV2 and TRBJ2-4; D not resolved. V lost 6 bases to trimming and J lost 7 bases, with 7 bases between them. The CDR3 has 11 amino acids. CDR1 and CDR2 (germline): SNHLY, FYNNEI. CDR3: CASSPRNIQYF. DNA of the CDR3: TGTGCCAGCAGCCCCCGGAACATTCAGTACTTC. Variable domain in full (rest from reference TRBV2 and TRBJ2-4): EPEVTQTPSHQVTQMGQEVILRCVPISNHLYFYWYRQILGQKVEFLVSFYNNEISEKSEIFDDQFSVERPDGSNFTLKIRSTKLEDSAMYFCASSPRNIQYFGAGTRLSVL.

As to this clone: The sample has other DNA sequences that encode this CDR3 too. The chain has TRBV11-3 and TRBJ2-1; 7 bases line up with TRBD2. This CDR3 comprises 14 residues. V trimming: 1 base; J trimming: 7 bases; junction bases outside the gene matches: 4. Germline values: CDR1 SGHNT, CDR2 YENEEA. In DNA form, the CDR3 reads TGTGCCAGCAGCTTAGCGGGAGGTTATAATGAGCAGTTCTTC. Translating gives CASSLAGGYNEQFF.

This clone was seen ten or more times. DNA for the CDR3: TGCGCCAGCAGCCTAAGTAGCTATGCAACTAATGAAAAACTGTTTTTT. Its translation is CASSLSSYATNEKLFF. This chain links TRBV5-1 with TRBJ1-4; D not certain. The CDR3 covers 16 residues. Germline V gene data show CDR1 as SGHRS and CDR2 as YFSETQ. V lost 4 bases to trimming and J lost 0 bases, with 13 bases between them.